Listed here are 10 T cell receptor beta chains from one sample, sequenced in a study of CD8 T cells in Susac syndrome. RNA amounts of roughly 0.45 to 1 ug underwent reverse transcription with random hexamers. One entry per CDR3 protein, called by TCRdb with MiXCR from the immunoSEQ multiplex PCR reads. There are just over 150,000 distinct CDR3 sequences in the sample; 94% occur only once, and around 0.21% lies in the top ten. Input material: CD8+ T cells from PBMCs. The receptors derive from a human donor with multiple sclerosis.

The chain recombines TRBV7-9 with TRBJ1-1, with 7 bases that match TRBD1. CDR3 size: 15 residues. Trimming at V came to 4 bases and at J to 6 bases, leaving 11 bases not matched to a gene. The germline gives CDR1 SEHNR, CDR2 FQNEAQ (reference sequence). In nucleotides, the CDR3 is TGTGCCAGCAGCTACCGACAGGGAATTCAGTCTGAAGCTTTCTTT. Translating it yields CASSYRQGIQSEAFF.

This sequence joins TRBV30 and TRBJ2-7; D uncertain. This CDR3 is 12 amino acids long. Germline assignment: CDR1 GTSNPN and CDR2 SVGIG (reference sequence). The V end lost 5 bases, the J end lost 5 bases, and 13 bases lay between the germline ends. CDR3 residues: CAWASPGHEQYF. In DNA form, the CDR3 reads TGTGCCTGGGCGTCCCCGGGTCACGAGCAGTACTTC. The variable domain in full, completed from reference TRBV30 and TRBJ2-7, reads SQTIHQWPATLVQPVGSPLSLECTVEGTSNPNLYWYRQAAGRGLQLLFYSVGIGQISSEVPQNLSASRPQDRQFILSSKKLLLSDSGFYLCAWASPGHEQYFGPGTRLTVT.

In its sample, this clonotype was seen once. The chain couples TRBV2 to TRBJ2-7; D is perhaps TRBD1 (6 bases). This CDR3 is built from 12 residues. V was cut by 11 bases and J by 0 bases, with 11 bases left in between. Germline CDR1 reads SNHLY; CDR2 reads FYNNEI. CDR3 loop: CALLDSSYEQYF. CDR3 nucleotides: TGTGCCCTACTGGACAGCTCCTACGAGCAGTACTTC.

This clonotype appeared a single time. J is TRBJ2-1 and V is TRBV4-1; 7 bases match TRBD1. Per the germline V gene, CDR1 is MGHRA and CDR2 is YSYEKL. V shed 4 bases, J shed 5 bases, and the junction held 8 bases outside the gene matches. This CDR3 has 15 amino acids. The DNA for the CDR3 is TGCGCCAGCAGCCTCAGGGGGAATGGAAACAATGAGCAGTTCTTC. It encodes CASSLRGNGNNEQFF.

This clonotype was observed a single time. The gene calls are TRBV20-1 and TRBJ2-1; possible D gene TRBD2, 7 bases. This CDR3 is 14 amino acids long. V dropped 6 bases and J dropped 7 bases, with 19 bases sitting between them. Germline assignment: CDR1 DFQATT and CDR2 SNEGSKA (reference sequence). The CDR3 reads CSARGGAGWNEQFF. In DNA form, the CDR3 reads TGCAGTGCCCGTGGGGGGGCTGGGTGGAATGAGCAGTTCTTC.

The genes are TRBV5-1 and TRBJ2-7; 8 nucleotides line up with TRBD2. Germline lookup yields CDR1 SGHRS and CDR2 YFSETQ. This CDR3 region has 14 residues. J gave up 2 bases and V 4 bases, and 5 bases lay outside the gene matches. CDR3 loop: CASSPGLVPYEQYF. The CDR3, as DNA: TGCGCCAGCAGCCCGGGACTAGTCCCCTACGAGCAGTACTTC.

This clonotype was seen just once. The chain joins TRBV3-1 to TRBJ2-7; no definite D call. Trimming stripped 1 base from V and 3 bases from J, with 16 bases between. CDR1 LGHDT and CDR2 YNNKEL come from the germline V gene (reference sequence). The CDR3 is made up of 16 amino acids. CDR3 loop: CASSQATNVNFYEQYF. CDR3 in DNA: TGTGCCAGCAGCCAAGCGACAAACGTCAACTTCTACGAGCAGTACTTC.

V usage is TRBV5-4 and J usage is TRBJ1-1; D is unresolved. Germline V gives CDR1 SGHNT, CDR2 YYREEE (reference sequence). V dropped 2 bases and J dropped 0 bases, with 14 bases sitting between them. The CDR3 spans 16 residues. The CDR3 DNA follows: TGTGCCAGCAGCTTTCGGTTGATGGATCTGAACACTGAAGCTTTCTTT. It translates to CASSFRLMDLNTEAFF.

The chain combines TRBV7-9 with TRBJ1-2; D unresolved. Deletions cut 6 bases from V and 6 bases from J, with 17 bases between. CDR1 is SEHNR and CDR2 is FQNEAQ in the germline V gene (reference sequence). The length of the CDR3 is 14 residues. In DNA form, the CDR3 reads TGTGCCAGCAGGAAGCCCACTCTGGGCGATGGCTACACCTTC. Its translation: CASRKPTLGDGYTF.

The genes are TRBV14 and TRBJ1-2, with 7 bases fitting TRBD1. The J segment lost 1 base and the V segment lost 4 bases, leaving 6 bases of the junction unmatched. The germline CDR1 and CDR2 sequences are SGHDN and FVKESK. This CDR3 contains 15 residues. Here the CDR3 reads CASSLDRAINYGYTF. CDR3 nucleotide sequence: TGTGCCAGCAGCCTCGACAGGGCCATTAACTATGGCTACACCTTC.